This TCR beta chain was identified during a study of T cell clones after liver transplantation (dated by TCRdb to about 2019). About the investigation overall: The samples were obtained from ITN030ST, a randomized trial that attempted immunosuppression withdrawal within 2 years after liver transplantation. Donor-reactive T cell clones were identified by TCRbeta sequencing following a pre-transplant mixed lymphocyte reaction and were subsequently tracked in post-transplant blood. Third party-reactive TCRbeta sequences were also identified from pre-transplant MLRs to serve as an antigen-independent comparator for donor-reactive sequences. Three of the eight recipients were HCV-positive; the others were transplanted for non-autoimmune, non-viral indications. The subjects received no induction therapy and were kept on standard immunosuppression until randomization at 12-24 months post-transplant. Tolerance meant complete immunosuppression withdrawal for at least one year without liver enzymes rising beyond twice the upper limit of normal. Blood samples were collected pre-transplant, then pre-randomization ahead of withdrawal, and finally post-randomization once withdrawal had either been completed or failed. Of the 8 liver transplant recipients making up the studied cohort, 3 were classified as tolerant and 5 as non-tolerant.

About this clone: Its antigen is not yet known. Per-base qualities were not stored, and no clone one base away is much larger. The sample carries other DNA sequences with the same CDR3.

Using immunoSEQ, frozen genomic DNA was subjected to high-throughput TCRbeta CDR3 sequencing, a process that included PCR amplification, mapping, bias correction and internal controls. In the authors' own workflow: Productive rearrangements were kept, and unique TCRbeta sequences were defined by CDR3 nucleotide sequence plus V and J gene. For a sequence to be called donor-reactive, it needed a frequency of at least 0.01% and at least 5-fold expansion in CFSE-low cells compared with unstimulated pre-transplant cells. Minimum frequency thresholds were set for each subject on the basis of the unstimulated sample with the lowest template count, so that a detection power of at least 90% was ensured. Repertoire turnover was measured by Jensen-Shannon divergence between the top 1000 TCRbeta sequences post- and pre-transplant. Changes in detection of donor-reactive sequences were tested with two-sided Fisher's exact tests. TCRdb took this table from immuneACCESS and kept in-frame rearrangements with V and J called. Such tables lack part of the clones; where checked against another copy, unresolved V genes explain under half of the gap, and the rest is unexplained. The V and J calls and clone size were taken over from that table, and D and trimming were inferred from the DNA. Counted in this sample were under 85,000 clones; roughly 80% of them appeared once. The ten largest clonotypes hold about 0.79% of the sample.

Results and caveats for the whole study, not just this receptor: Because allograft tissue specimens were not available, migration of donor-reactive T cells into the graft, rather than deletion, may have occurred. Conclusions were preliminary, limited by small, heterogeneous patient numbers and non-standardized post-transplant time points. In a couple of subjects, low numbers of available donor cells limited the measurable donor-reactive repertoire. A greater decline was seen for donor-reactive sequences than for third party-reactive sequences, suggesting partial antigen-specific deletion unrelated to withdrawal success. Once repertoire turnover was taken into account, donor-reactive detection showed a significant reduction for CD4 in 7 of 8 subjects and for CD8 in 8 of 8. Circulating donor-reactive CD4 TCRbeta sequences fell significantly post-transplant in most of the 8 subjects, irrespective of tolerance or HCV status.

Unstimulated PBMCs, after thawing, were stained for CD3, CD4 and CD8 and then FACS-sorted into CD3+CD4+ and CD3+CD8+ populations. All 8 studied subjects were randomized to withdrawal of immunosuppression. The Qiagen DNeasy Blood and Tissue Kit was used for isolation of genomic DNA. Counted from cysteine to phenylalanine, this CDR3 has 14 amino acids. Just the 42-base CDR3 DNA is kept, in frame starting at base 1. V lost 2 bases and J lost 8 bases; the stretch between them is 15 bases long. Per the germline V gene, MDHEN is the CDR1 and SYDVKM is the CDR2. The sequencing used CD4+ T cells from blood, collected 12 months after liver transplant. The chain couples TRBV28 to TRBJ2-5; the D gene is possibly TRBD1 or TRBD2, each agreeing over 5 bases. This sequence originates from a human patient who received a liver transplant. After a transplant, the donor of the graft may account for some T cells. The DNA is TGTGCCAGCAGTTTAGGGGGTGGGATTGAAACCCAGTACTTC. Translated, this gives CASSLGGGIETQYF.